These 5 T cell receptor beta chains originate from one sample sequenced in a study of glioma-infiltrating T cells. Amplification of TCR alpha and beta CDR3 regions from RNA used iRepertoire nested multiplex PCR. TCRdb itself ran the multiplex PCR reads through MiXCR, one entry per CDR3 protein. Among about 130,000 distinct CDR3 sequences, 20% to 25% were seen once, and the ten largest hold around 15%. The sample was glioma tissue, nonneoplastic brain tissue, or PBMCs (not recorded which). The receptors shown here come from a human donor with low-grade glioma or glioblastoma, undergoing nonglioma brain surgery, or in good health (not recorded which).

This clonotype was observed at least ten times. V is TRBV6-1 and J is TRBJ1-1; D remains unclear. CDR3 size: 14 residues. CDR1 and CDR2 from the germline V gene are MNHNS and SASEGT. V lost 6 bases, J lost 2 bases, and 13 bases lay in between. In nucleotides, the CDR3 is TGTGCCAGCAGGAGGCTCCAGGAAAACACTGAAGCTTTCTTT. It yields the protein CASRRLQENTEAFF.

This clonotype appeared a few times. The V gene is TRBV29-1, the J gene TRBJ1-1; possible D gene TRBD1, 5 bases. V was clipped by 0 bases and J by 6 bases, with 14 bases between them. Germline V gene sequence: CDR1 SQVTM, CDR2 ANQGSEA. The CDR3 is 14 amino acids. DNA of the CDR3: TGCAGCGTTGAAGATCGCCAGGGAAGCTCTGAAGCTTTCTTT. This gives the protein CSVEDRQGSSEAFF.

This clonotype was observed many times. The V gene is TRBV6-1, the J gene TRBJ1-1; no clear D. The CDR3 runs 13 residues. The V end lost 6 bases, the J end lost 2 bases, and 10 bases lay between the germline ends. In germline, CDR1 is MNHNS, CDR2 SASEGT. CDR3 in DNA: TGTGCCAGCAGCAATTTTAGAAACACTGAAGCTTTCTTT. This sequence encodes CASSNFRNTEAFF.

The CDR3 loop is CASSPLEKGAYEQYF. The CDR3 region has the DNA TGTGCCAGCAGCCCCCTCGAAAAGGGGGCCTACGAGCAGTACTTC. The rearrangement links TRBV6-1 to TRBJ2-7; weak D call: TRBD1 (6 bases). This CDR3 is 15 amino acids long. Germline values: CDR1 MNHNS, CDR2 SASEGT. Trimming took off 6 bases at V and 2 bases at J, with 17 bases between the two ends.

Comment on this clonotype: A much larger clonotype is one base distant, so this may be a read error. The chain recombines TRBV7-2 with TRBJ2-1; 9 bases are a match to TRBD2. Trimming cost V 5 bases and J 8 bases; bases outside gene matches: 13. The CDR3 has 16 residues. Germline CDR1 reads SGHTA; CDR2 reads FQGNSA. CDR3 loop: CASSPASGTLSHEQFF. The CDR3 nucleotides read TGTGCCAGCAGCCCCGCTAGCGGGACCCTCAGCCATGAGCAGTTCTTC.